Following are 21 T cell receptor beta chains from one sample sequenced in a study of cytomegalovirus exposure and HLA in healthy donors. Vbeta (60) and Jbeta (13) primers were used in the PCR. Profiled with immunoSEQ multiplex PCR; TCRdb holds only in-frame clones, not every one. The sample holds roughly 160,000 clones, more than 80% seen once. Sequencing input: PBMCs. The receptors stem from a male donor in good health and CMV-seronegative.

This clone was recorded once. V and J are TRBV27 and TRBJ2-2; 7 nucleotides align to TRBD1. The trim removed 2 bases at V and 7 bases at J, leaving 4 bases unmatched. CDR1 is MNHEY and CDR2 is SMNVEV in the germline V gene (reference sequence). This CDR3 is 14 amino acids long. The CDR3 protein is CASSLRGPVGELFF. The DNA for the CDR3 is TGTGCCAGCAGTTTAAGGGGGCCGGTCGGGGAGCTGTTTTTT.

The chain recombines TRBV5-1 with TRBJ2-3, with D maybe TRBD2 (6 bases). Germline-derived CDR1 and CDR2 are SGHRS and YFSETQ. V was trimmed by 4 bases and J by 1 base, leaving 16 bases between them. The CDR3 runs to 16 residues. This CDR3 is CASSNGGSTRTDTQYF. CDR3 nucleotide sequence: TGCGCCAGCAGCAATGGGGGGTCTACCCGCACAGATACGCAGTATTTT.

This clone has more than one count but fewer than ten. The rearrangement joins TRBV6-6 to TRBJ1-6; 7 nucleotides agree with TRBD1. There are 14 residues in the CDR3. V trimming: 5 bases; J trimming: 6 bases; junction bases outside the gene matches: 4. CDR1 is MNHNY and CDR2 is SVGAGI in the germline V gene (reference sequence). The CDR3 loop is CASSPGQVNSPLHF. In DNA, the CDR3 is TGTGCCAGCAGTCCAGGACAGGTTAATTCACCCCTCCACTTT.

This clone was seen a few times. This chain joins TRBV9 and TRBJ2-3; the D gene is possibly TRBD2 (6 bases). Germline CDR1 reads SGDLS; CDR2 reads YYNGEE. V was cut by 4 bases and J by 0 bases, with 9 bases left in between. The length of the CDR3 is 14 residues. CDR3 nucleotides: TGTGCCAGCAGCATTAGCGGAAGCACAGATACGCAGTATTTT. It yields the protein CASSISGSTDTQYF.

This sequence joins TRBV7-2 and TRBJ1-1; D may be TRBD1 (5 bases). There are 18 residues in the CDR3. From germline, CDR1 is SGHTA and CDR2 FQGNSA. V lost 5 bases and J lost 2, with 24 bases in between. CDR3 residues: CASSRRRGTGHLNTEAFF. The CDR3 bases are TGTGCCAGCAGCCGCAGAAGGGGTACTGGACACCTCAACACTGAAGCTTTCTTT.

V gene TRBV27 combines with J gene TRBJ2-7; 7 nucleotides line up with TRBD1. Germline V gives CDR1 MNHEY, CDR2 SMNVEV (reference sequence). The CDR3 spans 13 residues. Trimming removed 6 bases from V and 2 bases from J; junction bases left unmatched: 4. As DNA, the CDR3 is TGTGCCAGCAGACCGGGACAGACCTACGAGCAGTACTTC. Translated, it gives CASRPGQTYEQYF.

To note about this clone: The same CDR3 also results from other DNA sequences found in this sample. This chain uses TRBV19 with TRBJ1-1; 7 nucleotides agree with TRBD1. J was trimmed by 3 bases and V by 6 bases; bases with no gene match: 4. This CDR3 is built from 13 residues. Germline V gene data show CDR1 as LNHDA and CDR2 as SQIVND (reference sequence). The CDR3 DNA sequence: TGTGCCAGTAGCGCTACAGGGGACACTGAAGCTTTCTTT. It specifies CASSATGDTEAFF.

This clone was found many times. This sequence joins TRBV6-5 and TRBJ1-1, with a weak D call TRBD1 (6 bases). V was trimmed by 6 bases and J by 4 bases, leaving 15 bases between them. This CDR3 comprises 14 residues. Germline CDR1 MNHEY, CDR2 SVGAGI. The DNA of the CDR3 is TGTGCCAGCAGCCCAACCTTAGGGGGCACTGAAGCTTTCTTT. Translated, it gives CASSPTLGGTEAFF.

The V and J genes are TRBV7-8 and TRBJ1-5, with 7 nucleotides matching TRBD1. Per the germline V gene, CDR1 is SGHVS and CDR2 is FQNEAQ. CDR3 size: 14 residues. The V and J ends lost 5 bases and 7 bases, in that order; junction bases with no gene match: 8. The CDR3 region has the DNA TGTGCCAGCAGCCCACGACAGGGATGGCAGCCCCAGCATTTT. It is translated as CASSPRQGWQPQHF.

Of note for this clone: One junction end disagrees with the germline gene, perhaps due to a read error. The chain couples TRBV6-1 to TRBJ2-4; 10 bases map to TRBD1. This CDR3 spans 17 amino acids. CDR1 is MNHNS, CDR2 SASEGT, per germline. CDR3 nucleotide sequence: TGTGCCAGCAGTGAAGATCTCTGGGACAGGGGAAAAAGCATTCAGTACTTC. As protein: CASSEDLWDRGKSIQYF.

The genes are TRBV15 and TRBJ2-5, with no clear D. This CDR3 spans 14 amino acids. CDR1 is LNHNV and CDR2 is YYDKDF in the germline V gene (reference sequence). V was pared by 1 base and J by 1 base, with 7 bases between. The CDR3 nucleotides are TGTGCCACCAGCAGAGTTGGCTCCCAAGAGACCCAGTACTTC. It specifies CATSRVGSQETQYF.

The chain has TRBV6-5 and TRBJ1-3; D uncertain. V dropped 5 bases and J dropped 0 bases, with 11 bases sitting between them. This CDR3 spans 15 amino acids. Germline lookup yields CDR1 MNHEY and CDR2 SVGAGI. The CDR3 bases are TGTGCCAGCAGTCGAGCCGGAGGCTCTGGAAACACCATATATTTT. Encoded protein: CASSRAGGSGNTIYF.

The J gene is TRBJ2-3, the V gene TRBV5-1; perhaps TRBD1 as D (6 bases). The germline V and J ends were trimmed by 0 bases and 2 bases, with 13 bases remaining between them. The germline CDR1 and CDR2 sequences are SGHRS and YFSETQ. The CDR3 totals 16 residues. The CDR3 DNA reads as TGCGCCAGCAGCTTGGAATATGGGGGCGCCACAGATACGCAGTATTTT. Protein: CASSLEYGGATDTQYF.

V usage is TRBV28 and J usage is TRBJ2-7, with D tentatively TRBD2 (6 bases). The CDR3 consists of 14 residues. Per the germline V gene, CDR1 is MDHEN and CDR2 is SYDVKM. The V gene lost 6 bases and the J gene lost 3 bases, with 15 bases spanning the gap. The CDR3 loop is CASSRGAGSYEQYF. The CDR3 nucleotides are TGTGCCAGCAGCCGCGGGGCCGGAAGCTACGAGCAGTACTTC.

The rearrangement joins TRBV28 to TRBJ1-6; 7 bases match TRBD1. CDR3 length equals 14 residues. CDR1 is MDHEN, CDR2 SYDVKM, per germline. Trimming at V came to 2 bases and at J to 8 bases, leaving 3 bases not matched to a gene. CDR3 nucleotides: TGTGCCAGCAGTTTAGACAGGGATGATTCACCCCTCCACTTT. Amino acid sequence: CASSLDRDDSPLHF.

The V call is TRBV10-3, the J call TRBJ1-1; 7 nucleotides match TRBD1. Germline V lookup: CDR1 ENHRY, CDR2 SYGVKD. CDR3 length equals 14 residues. Unmatched junction bases numbered 8, after V lost 7 bases and J lost 3 bases. The CDR3 DNA is TGTGCCATCACTTTATCCCAGGGGGACACTGAAGCTTTCTTT. This encodes CAITLSQGDTEAFF.

This clone came up a few times. This rearrangement joins TRBV4-3 to TRBJ1-5; D ambiguous. The CDR3 has 15 residues. CDR1 LGHNA and CDR2 YSLEER come from the germline V gene. V gave up 1 base and J gave up 1 base, with 8 bases separating them. This CDR3 reads CASSQGHLSNQPQHF. The CDR3 DNA is TGCGCCAGCAGCCAAGGACACCTCAGCAATCAGCCCCAGCATTTT.

This clone was detected only a few times. The rearrangement joins TRBV5-4 to TRBJ2-7, with 9 bases lining up with TRBD2. V trimming: 0 bases; J trimming: 2 bases; junction bases outside the gene matches: 3. CDR1 SGHNT and CDR2 YYREEE come from the germline V gene (reference sequence). The CDR3 has 15 amino acids. CDR3 residues: CASSLAAGGPYEQYF. CDR3 DNA sequence: TGTGCCAGCAGCTTGGCGGCGGGAGGGCCCTACGAGCAGTACTTC.

The gene calls are TRBV2 and TRBJ1-5; 7 bases match TRBD1. V shed 8 bases and J 6 bases; nucleotides not matched to a gene: 25. Germline V gives CDR1 SNHLY, CDR2 FYNNEI. The CDR3 is 19 amino acids. CDR3 bases: TGTGCCAGCTCACGATGGGGAGTCCCAGGGGGTTCGCATCCTCAGCCCCAGCATTTT. Its protein is CASSRWGVPGGSHPQPQHF.

The V and J genes are TRBV28 and TRBJ2-1; 8 bases line up with TRBD2. Germline V lookup: CDR1 MDHEN, CDR2 SYDVKM. This CDR3 has 14 residues. Losses at the gene ends were 8 bases for V and 4 bases for J; bases not matched to a gene: 7. CDR3 residues: CASLGTRAYNEQFF. In DNA, the CDR3 is TGTGCCAGCCTCGGGACTAGGGCTTACAATGAGCAGTTCTTC.

J is TRBJ1-1 and V is TRBV6-1; no definite D call. The V and J ends lost 10 bases and 0 bases respectively, with 12 bases between them. This CDR3 comprises 13 residues. Germline loops: CDR1 MNHNS, CDR2 SASEGT. The CDR3 bases are TGTGCCACCACACTAGCAATGAACACTGAAGCTTTCTTT. Translated: CATTLAMNTEAFF.